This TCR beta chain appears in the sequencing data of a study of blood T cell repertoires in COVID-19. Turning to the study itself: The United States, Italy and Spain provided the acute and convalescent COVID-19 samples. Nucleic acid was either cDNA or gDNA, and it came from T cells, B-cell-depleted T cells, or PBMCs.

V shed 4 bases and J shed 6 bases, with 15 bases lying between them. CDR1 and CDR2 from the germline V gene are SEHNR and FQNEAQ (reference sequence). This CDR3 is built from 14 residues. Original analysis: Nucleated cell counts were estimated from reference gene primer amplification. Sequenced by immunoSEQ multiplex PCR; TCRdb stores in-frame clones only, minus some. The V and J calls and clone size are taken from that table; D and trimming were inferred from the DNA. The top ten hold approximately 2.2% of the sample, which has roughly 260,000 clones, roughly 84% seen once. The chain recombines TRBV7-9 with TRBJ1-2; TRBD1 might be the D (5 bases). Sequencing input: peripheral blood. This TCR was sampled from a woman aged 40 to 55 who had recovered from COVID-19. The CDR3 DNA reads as TGTGCCAGCAGCTCATCAGGACACTCCCATGGCTACACCTTC. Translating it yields CASSSSGHSHGYTF.